This is a list of T cell receptor beta chains from one sample in a study of technical replicates of blood from a few donors. TCRdb's table, derived via immunoSEQ multiplex PCR, lists solely in-frame clones and lacks some. This sample carries under 15,000 clones, 80% of them seen once, and the ten largest clones take 10% to 15%. The sequenced sample consisted of PBMCs. The receptors were sampled from a human donor in good health. Both conserved end residues are part of each CDR3. A D gene is named only where the DNA matches it firmly. For some rows the clone size is stated as once, few or many, or as a class when expanded; others skip it.

TRBJ1-1	NA	TRBV7-9	NA	CASSLDGQNTEAFF	TGTGCCAGCAGCCTTGACGGACAGAACACTGAAGCTTTCTTT
TRBJ2-5	TRBD1	TRBV19	once	CASSKGGDRGPPEYF	TGTGCCAGTAGTAAGGGGGGGGACAGGGGACCCCCCGAGTACTTC
TRBJ1-3	TRBD1	TRBV7-9	NA	CASSLAGTGAGNTIYF	TGTGCCAGCAGCTTAGCGGGGACAGGGGCTGGAAACACCATATATTTT
TRBJ2-3	TRBD2	TRBV28	NA	CASRRGWRGTDTQYF	TGTGCCAGCAGGCGGGGGTGGAGGGGCACAGATACGCAGTATTTT
TRBJ1-4	NA	TRBV5-4	NA	CASSLSGRGNEKLFF	TGTGCCAGCAGCTTGAGTGGGCGGGGTAATGAAAAACTGTTTTTT
TRBJ2-7	TRBD1	TRBV5-1	NA	CASSLGDRHEQYF	TGCGCCAGCAGCTTGGGGGACAGGCACGAGCAGTACTTC
TRBJ2-3	NA	TRBV9	NA	CASSVGGETDTQYF	TGTGCCAGCAGCGTAGGGGGGGAGACAGATACGCAGTATTTT
TRBJ2-2	NA	TRBV7-3	NA	CASSPDYTGELFF	TGTGCCAGCAGCCCAGACTACACCGGGGAGCTGTTTTTT
TRBJ2-2	NA	TRBV2	once	CASSEGADFGELFF	TGTGCCAGCAGTGAAGGTGCGGATTTCGGGGAGCTGTTTTTT
TRBJ2-7	TRBD2	TRBV28	NA	CASRRTSGTYEQYF	TGTGCCAGCAGAAGGACTAGCGGGACCTACGAGCAGTACTTC
TRBJ2-2	TRBD2	TRBV7-9	few	CASSLELRRERTGELFF	TGTGCCAGCAGCTTAGAGCTGAGGCGGGAGAGGACCGGGGAGCTGTTTTTT
TRBJ2-7	TRBD2	TRBV9	NA	CASSVTSGKPYEQYF	TGTGCCAGCAGCGTGACTAGCGGAAAGCCCTACGAGCAGTACTTC
TRBJ2-5	NA	TRBV21-1	NA	CASSKQVSNQETQYF	TGTGCCAGCAGCAAGCAGGTATCAAATCAAGAGACCCAGTACTTC
TRBJ2-4	TRBD1	TRBV2	NA	CASSEGGQALGGKNIQYF	TGTGCCAGCAGTGAAGGGGGACAGGCCCTGGGAGGCAAAAACATTCAGTACTTC
TRBJ2-7	TRBD2	TRBV2	few	CASSGLAASYEQYF	TGTGCCAGCAGTGGACTAGCGGCCTCCTACGAGCAGTACTTC
TRBJ2-7	NA	TRBV30	NA	CAWSVPVRDYEQYF	TGTGCCTGGAGTGTACCGGTGCGGGACTACGAGCAGTACTTC
TRBJ1-5	NA	TRBV7-9	few	CASSSRGNQPQHF	TGTGCCAGCAGCTCCCGTGGCAATCAGCCCCAGCATTTT
TRBJ1-3	TRBD1	TRBV9	NA	CASSVAGQVETTIYF	TGTGCCAGCAGCGTAGCCGGACAGGTGGAAACCACCATATATTTT
TRBJ1-5	TRBD1	TRBV13	NA	CASSSGTGNQPQHF	TGTGCCAGCAGCTCCGGGACAGGGAATCAGCCCCAGCATTTT
TRBJ1-2	NA	TRBV6-5	NA	CASRYAGGGYTF	TGTGCCAGCAGATACGCCGGAGGTGGCTACACCTTC
TRBJ2-7	TRBD1	TRBV5-1	NA	CASSTLTGTASYEQYF	TGCGCCAGCAGCACCCTAACCGGGACAGCCTCCTACGAGCAGTACTTC
TRBJ2-7	TRBD2	TRBV6-6	NA	CASSRGLAGTEQYF	TGTGCCAGCAGTAGGGGACTAGCGGGAACCGAGCAGTACTTC
TRBJ2-7	NA	TRBV19	few	CASRRDGTYEQYF	TGTGCCAGTAGGCGGGACGGGACCTACGAGCAGTACTTC
TRBJ2-2	TRBD2	TRBV7-6	NA	CASSSPSGRAVPGELFF	TGTGCCAGCAGCTCCCCTAGCGGGAGGGCCGTACCCGGGGAGCTGTTTTTT
TRBJ2-1	TRBD2	TRBV4-1	NA	CASSTQLAGEGNEQFF	TGCGCCAGCAGCACGCAACTAGCGGGAGAGGGTAATGAGCAGTTCTTC
TRBJ1-1	NA	TRBV5-1	NA	CASSQNEGGSTEAFF	TGCGCCAGCAGCCAGAATGAGGGGGGGAGCACTGAAGCTTTCTTT
TRBJ1-3	NA	TRBV11-2	NA	CASSAYSSGNTIYF	TGTGCCAGCAGCGCCTACAGTTCTGGAAACACCATATATTTT
TRBJ2-5	TRBD1	TRBV6-5	NA	CASSYSGTGKETQYF	TGTGCCAGCAGTTACTCCGGGACAGGGAAAGAGACCCAGTACTTC
TRBJ2-1	TRBD2	TRBV11-3	NA	CASSLGTSGYNEQFF	TGTGCCAGCAGCTTAGGGACTAGCGGTTACAATGAGCAGTTCTTC
TRBJ2-7	NA	TRBV21-1	NA	CASSKGDRNYEQYF	TGTGCCAGCAGCAAAGGAGACAGAAACTACGAGCAGTACTTC
TRBJ1-4	TRBD1	TRBV2	NA	CASSKGQGAGEKLFF	TGTGCCAGCAGTAAAGGACAGGGGGCAGGTGAAAAACTGTTTTTT
TRBJ2-1	NA	TRBV13	NA	CASSTRVSVDQFF	TGTGCCAGCAGCACCAGGGTGTCTGTTGACCAGTTCTTC
TRBJ2-1	TRBD2	TRBV7-2	few	CASRGLAEYNEQFF	TGTGCCAGCCGGGGACTAGCGGAGTACAATGAGCAGTTCTTC
TRBJ2-5	TRBD2	TRBV7-6	NA	CASSYTTAGETQYF	TGTGCCAGCAGCTACACCACAGCGGGGGAGACCCAGTACTTC
TRBJ2-5	NA	TRBV19	NA	CASSMGTQETQYF	TGTGCCAGTAGTATGGGGACACAAGAGACCCAGTACTTC
TRBJ2-1	TRBD1	TRBV10-1	NA	CASKPTGDEQFF	TGCGCCAGCAAGCCGACAGGGGATGAGCAGTTCTTC
TRBJ2-7	NA	TRBV11-2	NA	CASSLGARGAGGEQYF	TGTGCCAGCAGCTTAGGGGCCCGGGGGGCCGGGGGTGAGCAGTACTTC
TRBJ2-7	TRBD2	TRBV11-1	NA	CASSLGREDIAYEQYF	TGTGCCAGCAGCTTGGGGAGGGAAGACATTGCCTACGAGCAGTACTTC
TRBJ2-2	NA	TRBV21-1	NA	CASPKGERNTGELFF	TGTGCCAGCCCCAAGGGAGAAAGGAACACCGGGGAGCTGTTTTTT
TRBJ2-1	NA	TRBV29-1	NA	CSVRDLRRDEQFF	TGCAGCGTTCGGGACTTGCGTAGGGATGAGCAGTTCTTC
TRBJ2-5	TRBD2	TRBV7-7	NA	CASSPGTSGIQETQYF	TGTGCCAGCAGCCCGGGGACTAGCGGGATCCAAGAGACCCAGTACTTC
TRBJ2-5	TRBD2	TRBV7-2	once	CASTPAGGAGETQYF	TGTGCCAGCACCCCTGCGGGGGGAGCCGGGGAGACCCAGTACTTC
TRBJ2-1	TRBD1	TRBV10-3	NA	CAISVGQGNNEQFF	TGTGCCATCAGTGTGGGACAGGGGAACAATGAGCAGTTCTTC
TRBJ1-2	NA	TRBV15	NA	CATSRDSLVYGYTF	TGTGCCACCAGCAGAGACAGCCTAGTCTATGGCTACACCTTC
TRBJ2-3	NA	TRBV11-3	once	CASSSGASPSGDTQYF	TGTGCCAGCAGCTCGGGAGCCTCTCCTTCCGGAGATACGCAGTATTTT
TRBJ1-2	NA	TRBV2	NA	CASSEGGSGGYTF	TGTGCCAGCAGTGAAGGAGGTAGCGGAGGCTACACCTTC
TRBJ2-3	NA	TRBV28	NA	CASSRGQANTQYF	TGTGCCAGCAGCCGAGGACAAGCCAATACGCAGTATTTT
TRBJ1-5	NA	TRBV6-6	NA	CASRVTGPNQPQHF	TGTGCCAGCAGGGTCACAGGGCCAAATCAGCCCCAGCATTTT
TRBJ1-5	TRBD1	TRBV5-8	NA	CASSPGQVRINQPQHF	TGTGCCAGCAGCCCTGGACAGGTGCGTATCAATCAGCCCCAGCATTTT
TRBJ1-5	NA	TRBV19	NA	CASSTVGGKMPQHF	TGTGCCAGTAGTACGGTAGGGGGTAAGATGCCCCAGCATTTT
TRBJ2-7	NA	TRBV14	NA	CASSHLAGTGGEQYF	TGTGCCAGCAGCCACCTTGCTGGGACTGGGGGCGAGCAGTACTTC
TRBJ2-7	NA	TRBV5-1	few	CASSLIRNLDEQYF	TGCGCCAGCAGCTTGATCAGGAATTTAGACGAGCAGTACTTC
TRBJ2-7	TRBD2	TRBV9	few	CASSVEGLAGGLNEQYF	TGTGCCAGCAGCGTAGAGGGTTTAGCGGGAGGGCTGAACGAGCAGTACTTC
TRBJ2-1	TRBD2	TRBV5-1	once	CASSSGTSGVNEQFF	TGCGCCAGCAGCAGCGGGACTAGCGGGGTGAATGAGCAGTTCTTC
TRBJ1-2	TRBD1	TRBV6-1	NA	CASSNGQDYGYTF	TGTGCCAGCAGCAACGGACAGGATTATGGCTACACCTTC